This TCR beta chain was found in a study of control samples from healthy donors and cancer patients. CDR1 SGHNT and CDR2 YENEEA come from the germline V gene. CDR3 size: 14 residues. Trimming cost V 0 bases and J 3 bases, with 8 bases left between them. Produced via immunoSEQ multiplex PCR; TCRdb's table is partial and in-frame only. The sample consists of fewer than 200,000 clones, approximately 86% of them appearing once. The receptor was isolated from a woman in her twenties or thirties in good health. The chain carries TRBV11-3 and TRBJ1-1; unclear D gene. The sequencing input was blood. Written as DNA, the CDR3 is TGTGCCAGCAGCTTAGATGGACGGGACACTGAAGCTTTCTTT. Its protein product is CASSLDGRDTEAFF.